This is a list of T cell receptor beta chains from one sample in a study of T cells in localized non-small cell lung cancer. Profiling relied on immunoSEQ multiplex PCR, and the TCRdb table lists in-frame clones only, not all of them. The sample contains several thousand clones, approximately 90% of which appear only once. The material sequenced was peripheral blood mononuclear cells, taken before any cancer treatment. All receptors derive from an older male donor with stage II lung adenocarcinoma. Both conserved end residues are part of each CDR3. Each record gives: J gene, clone size, V gene, D gene, CDR3 DNA, CDR3 protein. A D gene is named only where the DNA matches it firmly. Clone size appears in some rows only: once, few, many, or a class for an expanded clone.

j_gene: TRBJ1-1; abundance: -; v_gene: TRBV28; d_gene: -; CDR3nt: TGTGCCAGCAGTTTAATCTCCAACACTGAAGCTTTCTTT; CDR3aa: CASSLISNTEAFF
j_gene: TRBJ2-3; abundance: -; v_gene: TRBV7-3; d_gene: TRBD1; CDR3nt: TGTGCCAGCAGCCCAGGACAGGGTAACACAGATACGCAGTATTTT; CDR3aa: CASSPGQGNTDTQYF
j_gene: TRBJ1-3; abundance: -; v_gene: TRBV7-8; d_gene: -; CDR3nt: TGTGCCAGCAGCTCCGGACTGGGTACTGACACCATATATTTT; CDR3aa: CASSSGLGTDTIYF
j_gene: TRBJ2-6; abundance: -; v_gene: TRBV7-6; d_gene: -; CDR3nt: TGTGCCAGCAGCTTAGACAGCCCATCTGGGGCCAACGTCCTGACTTTC; CDR3aa: CASSLDSPSGANVLTF
j_gene: TRBJ1-1; abundance: -; v_gene: TRBV19; d_gene: -; CDR3nt: TGTGCCAGTAGTATGGGAGGGGTGCGGGGTGAAGCTTTCTTT; CDR3aa: CASSMGGVRGEAFF
j_gene: TRBJ2-3; abundance: -; v_gene: TRBV30; d_gene: -; CDR3nt: TGTGCCTGGAGTGCCCGGGGCACAGATACGCAGTATTTT; CDR3aa: CAWSARGTDTQYF
j_gene: TRBJ2-5; abundance: few; v_gene: TRBV10-2; d_gene: TRBD2; CDR3nt: TGCGCCAGCCTCGGACTAGCGGGTGAGACCCAGTACTTC; CDR3aa: CASLGLAGETQYF
j_gene: TRBJ1-2; abundance: -; v_gene: TRBV6-4; d_gene: -; CDR3nt: TGTGCCAGCAGCGGGACGGGCCGTAACGGCTACACCTTC; CDR3aa: CASSGTGRNGYTF
j_gene: TRBJ1-2; abundance: -; v_gene: TRBV11-2; d_gene: -; CDR3nt: TGTGCCAGCAGCTTAGATCTGGGTATTAACTATGGCTACACCTTC; CDR3aa: CASSLDLGINYGYTF
j_gene: TRBJ1-1; abundance: -; v_gene: TRBV29-1; d_gene: -; CDR3nt: TGCAGCGTTGTCCTCCGGAGGGGGACTGAAGCTTTCTTT; CDR3aa: CSVVLRRGTEAFF
j_gene: TRBJ1-2; abundance: -; v_gene: TRBV5-4; d_gene: -; CDR3nt: TGTGCCAGCAGCTTTGGGGTGATAGGATCTCATGGCTACACCTTC; CDR3aa: CASSFGVIGSHGYTF
j_gene: TRBJ1-4; abundance: once; v_gene: TRBV7-2; d_gene: TRBD1; CDR3nt: TGTGCCAGCAGCTCGACAGGGATCGGTGAAAAACTGTTTTTT; CDR3aa: CASSSTGIGEKLFF
j_gene: TRBJ2-1; abundance: -; v_gene: TRBV19; d_gene: TRBD1; CDR3nt: TGTGCCAGTACCCCCTCGGCAGGGGGCGGGTACAATGAGCAGTTCTTC; CDR3aa: CASTPSAGGGYNEQFF
j_gene: TRBJ1-6; abundance: -; v_gene: TRBV5-1; d_gene: -; CDR3nt: TGCGCCAGCAGCTTGGAGGGGGGCTCCGTCTGGTATAATTCACCCCTCCACTTT; CDR3aa: CASSLEGGSVWYNSPLHF
j_gene: TRBJ2-5; abundance: once; v_gene: TRBV12-2; d_gene: -; CDR3nt: TGTGCAAGTCGCTCCCACAGGGGTGTTGAGACCCAGTACTTC; CDR3aa: CASRSHRGVETQYF
j_gene: TRBJ1-3; abundance: -; v_gene: TRBV6-5; d_gene: TRBD1; CDR3nt: TGTGCCAGCAGTTACTCCCCCCAGGGGGCTGGAAACACCATATATTTT; CDR3aa: CASSYSPQGAGNTIYF
j_gene: TRBJ2-1; abundance: -; v_gene: TRBV6-5; d_gene: TRBD2; CDR3nt: TGTGCCAGCAGTTACTCGATACTAGCGCTCGATGAGCAGTTCTTC; CDR3aa: CASSYSILALDEQFF
j_gene: TRBJ2-1; abundance: -; v_gene: TRBV10-3; d_gene: -; CDR3nt: TGTGCCATCAGTGTAGACGATGAGCAGTTCTTC; CDR3aa: CAISVDDEQFF
j_gene: TRBJ2-3; abundance: -; v_gene: TRBV29-1; d_gene: -; CDR3nt: TGCAGCTATGTCGGGTCAAAGCGGAAAAGCACAGATACGCAGTATTTT; CDR3aa: CSYVGSKRKSTDTQYF
j_gene: TRBJ1-1; abundance: -; v_gene: TRBV5-1; d_gene: -; CDR3nt: TGCGCCAGCTCCCCCGGCAGCGAAGCTTTCTTT; CDR3aa: CASSPGSEAFF
j_gene: TRBJ1-5; abundance: few; v_gene: TRBV7-2; d_gene: TRBD1; CDR3nt: TGTGCCAGCAGCTTAGCCAGGGGGGGCCATCAGCCCCAGCATTTT; CDR3aa: CASSLARGGHQPQHF
j_gene: TRBJ2-2; abundance: -; v_gene: TRBV5-1; d_gene: TRBD1; CDR3nt: TGCGCCAGCAGCTTGTATACAGGGGAGAGCACCGGGGAGCTGTTTTTT; CDR3aa: CASSLYTGESTGELFF
j_gene: TRBJ1-1; abundance: -; v_gene: TRBV7-9; d_gene: TRBD1; CDR3nt: TGTGCCAGCAGGGGACAGGGGAAAGCTTTCTTT; CDR3aa: CASRGQGKAFF
j_gene: TRBJ1-4; abundance: once; v_gene: TRBV18; d_gene: -; CDR3nt: TGTGCCAGCTCACCGGGTCGATGGGGGGAAAAACTGTTTTTT; CDR3aa: CASSPGRWGEKLFF